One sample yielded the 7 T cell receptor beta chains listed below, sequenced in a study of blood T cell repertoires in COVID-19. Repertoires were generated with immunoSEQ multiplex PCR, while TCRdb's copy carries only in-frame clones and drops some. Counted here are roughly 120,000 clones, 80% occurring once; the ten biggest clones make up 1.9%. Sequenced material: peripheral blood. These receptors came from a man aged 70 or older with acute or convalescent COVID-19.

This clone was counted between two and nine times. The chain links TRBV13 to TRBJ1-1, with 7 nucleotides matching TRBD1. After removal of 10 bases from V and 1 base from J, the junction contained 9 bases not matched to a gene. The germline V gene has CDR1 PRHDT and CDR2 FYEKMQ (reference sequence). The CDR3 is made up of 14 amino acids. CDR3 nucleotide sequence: TGTGCCATTTCAAAGACAGGGAAGAACACTGAAGCTTTCTTT. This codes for CAISKTGKNTEAFF.

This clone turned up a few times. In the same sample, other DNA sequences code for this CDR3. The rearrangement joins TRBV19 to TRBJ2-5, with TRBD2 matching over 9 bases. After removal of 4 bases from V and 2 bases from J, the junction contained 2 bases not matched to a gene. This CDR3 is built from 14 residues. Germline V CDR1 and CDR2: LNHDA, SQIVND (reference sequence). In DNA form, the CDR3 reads TGTGCCAGTAGTAGGGCGGGGGGGCAAGAGACCCAGTACTTC. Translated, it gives CASSRAGGQETQYF.

The CDR3 loop reads CASSIVRGEQFF. The DNA for the CDR3 is TGTGCCAGTAGTATAGTAAGAGGGGAGCAGTTCTTC. The rearrangement links TRBV19 to TRBJ2-1, with TRBD2 as a possible D gene (5 bases). CDR1 and CDR2 (germline): LNHDA, SQIVND (reference sequence). There are 12 residues in the CDR3. V was cut by 1 base and J by 10 bases, with 8 bases left in between.

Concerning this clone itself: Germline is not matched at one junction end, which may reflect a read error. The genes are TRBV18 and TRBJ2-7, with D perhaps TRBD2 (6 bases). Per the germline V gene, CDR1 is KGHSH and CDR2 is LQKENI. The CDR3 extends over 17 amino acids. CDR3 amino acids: CASSPPGTSSSSYEQYF. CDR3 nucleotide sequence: TGTGCCAGCTCCCCACCCGGGACTTCATCGAGCTCCTACGAGCAGTACTTC.

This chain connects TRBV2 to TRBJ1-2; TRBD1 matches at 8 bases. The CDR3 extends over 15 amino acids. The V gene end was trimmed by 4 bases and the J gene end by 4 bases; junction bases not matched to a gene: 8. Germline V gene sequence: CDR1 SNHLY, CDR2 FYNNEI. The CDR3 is CASSAEAGGAYGYTF. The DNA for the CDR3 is TGTGCCAGCAGTGCGGAGGCAGGGGGCGCCTATGGCTACACCTTC.

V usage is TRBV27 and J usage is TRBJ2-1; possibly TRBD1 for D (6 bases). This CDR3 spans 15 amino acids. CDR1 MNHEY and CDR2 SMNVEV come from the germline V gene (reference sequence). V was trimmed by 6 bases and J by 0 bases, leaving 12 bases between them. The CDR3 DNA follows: TGTGCCAGCAGGCCTTCAGGGGCCTCCTACAATGAGCAGTTCTTC. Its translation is CASRPSGASYNEQFF.

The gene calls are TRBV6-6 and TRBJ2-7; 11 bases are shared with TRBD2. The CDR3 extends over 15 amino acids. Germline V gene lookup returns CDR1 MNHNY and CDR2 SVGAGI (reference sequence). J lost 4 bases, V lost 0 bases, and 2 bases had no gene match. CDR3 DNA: TGTGCCAGCAGTTACTCACCTAGCGGGGGGTACGAGCAGTACTTC. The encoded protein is CASSYSPSGGYEQYF.